This T cell receptor beta chain comes out of a study of T cell responses to AZD1222 COVID-19 vaccine (dated by TCRdb to about 2021). Notes on the research overall: TCR sequencing was performed for about 250 trial participants, of whom 207 were given two doses of AZD1222 and around 25 were given two doses of MenACWY control vaccine. Trial participants were enrolled into age subgroups of 18-55, 56-69 and 70-plus years, which contained about 150, 28 and 57 TCR-sequenced participants, respectively. Here is what the overall study found, with its caveats: After two AZD1222 doses, both the breadth and the depth of spike-specific TCRs were significantly higher than at day 0 and than in MenACWY recipients. Conclusions about previously exposed vaccinees are limited, since just six or seven AZD1222 recipients were seropositive for SARS-CoV-2 at baseline. Most participants were white British and females outnumbered males, and the authors suggested that clonal diversity may have been underestimated. No day 14 peak-response samples were available, so repertoires were characterized only after the peak T cell response. The 56-69-year group was small, and its depth increase did not reach significance, likely because of low power. Epitopes outside the regions mutated in the B.1.351 and B.1.1.7 variants were reportedly recognized by nearly half of the unique spike-specific TCRs. The vaccine-associated CD4 TCRs covered the entire spike protein, and the dominant responses fell in regions 160-218 and 743-854.

CDR1 and CDR2, per the germline V gene (reference sequence), are LGHDT and YNNKEL. A distance of 9 bases separates the germline ends of V and J, which lose 0 bases and 2 bases respectively. The cysteine opens and the phenylalanine closes a CDR3 of 15 amino acids. The only DNA kept is the CDR3, 45 bases in frame from the first base. As regards this clone: Which antigen it targets is not known. No clone much larger than this one lies a single base away; base qualities are absent.

The sample's time point, from its label and the paper: sample from adult after SARS-CoV-2 infection, after symptom onset. A couple of convalescent COVID-19 patients, sampled after symptom onset from adults with prior SARS-CoV-2 infection, were also TCR-sequenced for comparison. The CDR3 regions of human TCRbeta chains were subjected to immunosequencing. The paper's processing steps were these. Repertoire TCRs were checked for matches against a reference library of SARS-CoV-2-specific TCRs that had been generated using the MIRA antigen-specificity platform. Breadth was defined as the fraction of unique TCRs that were SARS-CoV-2-associated. Depth was defined as the fraction of total T cells that were SARS-CoV-2-associated. Each spike-specific TCR was assigned to its reactive spike region and to a CD4 or CD8 class using the MIRA data. Log10-transformed breadth and depth values were compared by one-way ANOVA with Sidak's multiple comparisons tests. TCRdb limited this immuneACCESS table to in-frame rearrangements with V and J called. A share of clones is missing; checked studies link under half to unresolved V genes, and the rest is unexplained. For V, J and clone size, that table is used; D and trimming come from the DNA. The sample yields some 150,000 clones; approximately 91% were counted once. The ten largest clones represent 5.5% to 8.5% of the sample.

The clonotype comes from an adult who had recovered from COVID-19. The sequences come from peripheral blood, collected after recovery from COVID-19. The rearrangement joined TRBV3-1 (or the pseudogene TRBV3-2) to TRBJ2-3; the D gene is unclear. The bases read TGTGCCAGCAGCCAAGATGGTAGAGACACAGATACGCAGTATTTT. This codes for CASSQDGRDTDTQYF.